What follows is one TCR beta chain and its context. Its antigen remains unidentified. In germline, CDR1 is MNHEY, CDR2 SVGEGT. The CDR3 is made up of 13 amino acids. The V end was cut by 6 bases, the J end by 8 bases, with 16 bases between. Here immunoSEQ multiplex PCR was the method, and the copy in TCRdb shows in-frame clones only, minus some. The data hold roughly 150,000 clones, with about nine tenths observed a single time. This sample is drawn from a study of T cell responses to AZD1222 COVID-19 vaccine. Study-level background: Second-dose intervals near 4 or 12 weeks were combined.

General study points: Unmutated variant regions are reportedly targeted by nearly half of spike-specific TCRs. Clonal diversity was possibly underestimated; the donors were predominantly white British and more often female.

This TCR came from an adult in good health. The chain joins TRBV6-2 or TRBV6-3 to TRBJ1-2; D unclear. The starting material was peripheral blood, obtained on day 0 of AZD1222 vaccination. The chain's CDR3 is CASSPPVGLGYTF. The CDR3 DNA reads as TGTGCCAGCAGCCCCCCTGTCGGGCTAGGCTACACCTTC.